This T cell receptor (beta chain) emerged from a study of blood T cell repertoires in COVID-19. Trimming shortened V by 4 bases and J by 0 bases, and 12 bases separated the two germline ends. Germline loops: CDR1 SGHDN, CDR2 FVKESK. CDR3 length: 15 amino acids. In the study's own analysis: Amplification from reference gene primers served as the basis for estimated nucleated cell counts. Sequencing was performed with immunoSEQ multiplex PCR; in TCRdb, only in-frame clones are kept and a portion is missing. V, J and clone size derive from that table, while D and trimming were established from the DNA sequence. Here the sample spans about 460,000 clones, roughly nine tenths being singletons.

Input material: PBMCs or T cells enriched from blood (not recorded which). The gene calls are TRBV14 and TRBJ1-1; D is unclear. This TCR was sampled from a woman in her sixties who had recovered from COVID-19. CDR3: CASSRTPLLNTEAFF. As DNA, the CDR3 is TGTGCCAGCAGCCGTACCCCTCTATTGAACACTGAAGCTTTCTTT.